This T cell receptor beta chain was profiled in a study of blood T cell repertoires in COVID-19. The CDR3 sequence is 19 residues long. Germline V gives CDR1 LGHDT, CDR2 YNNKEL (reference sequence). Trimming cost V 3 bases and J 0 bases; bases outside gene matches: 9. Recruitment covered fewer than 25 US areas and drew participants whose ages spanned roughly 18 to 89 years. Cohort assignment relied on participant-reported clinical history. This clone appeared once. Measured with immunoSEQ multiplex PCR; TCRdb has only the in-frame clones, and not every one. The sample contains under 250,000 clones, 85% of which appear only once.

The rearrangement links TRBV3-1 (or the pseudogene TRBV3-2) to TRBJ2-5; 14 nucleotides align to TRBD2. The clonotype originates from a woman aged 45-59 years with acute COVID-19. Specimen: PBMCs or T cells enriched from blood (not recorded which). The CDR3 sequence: CASSHSPGLAGDNQETQYF. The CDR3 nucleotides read TGTGCCAGCAGCCACAGTCCGGGACTAGCGGGGGATAACCAAGAGACCCAGTACTTC.